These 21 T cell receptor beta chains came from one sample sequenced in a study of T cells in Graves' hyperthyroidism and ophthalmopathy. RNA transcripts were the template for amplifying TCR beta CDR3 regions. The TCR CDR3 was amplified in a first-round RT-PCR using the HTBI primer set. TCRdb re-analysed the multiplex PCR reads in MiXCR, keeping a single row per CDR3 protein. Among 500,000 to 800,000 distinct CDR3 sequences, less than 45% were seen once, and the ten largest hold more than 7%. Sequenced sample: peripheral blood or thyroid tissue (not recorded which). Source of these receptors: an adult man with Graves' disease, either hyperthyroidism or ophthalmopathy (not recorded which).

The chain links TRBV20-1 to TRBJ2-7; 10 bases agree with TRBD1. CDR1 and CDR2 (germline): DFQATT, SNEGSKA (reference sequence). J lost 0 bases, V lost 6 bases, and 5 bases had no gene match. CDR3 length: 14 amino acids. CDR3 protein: CSANRDRGSYEQYF. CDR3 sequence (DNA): TGCAGTGCAAACCGGGACAGGGGCTCCTACGAGCAGTACTTC.

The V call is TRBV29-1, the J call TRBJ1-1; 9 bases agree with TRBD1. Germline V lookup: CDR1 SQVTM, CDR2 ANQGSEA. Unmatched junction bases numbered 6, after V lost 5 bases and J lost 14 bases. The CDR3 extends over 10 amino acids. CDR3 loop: CSVPDRGRFF. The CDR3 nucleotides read TGCAGCGTTCCGGACAGGGGCCGCTTCTTT.

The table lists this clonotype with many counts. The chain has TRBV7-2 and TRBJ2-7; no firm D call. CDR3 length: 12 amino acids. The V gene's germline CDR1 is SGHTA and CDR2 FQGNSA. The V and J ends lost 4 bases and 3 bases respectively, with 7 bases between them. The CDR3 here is CASSSYSYEQYF. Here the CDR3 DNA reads TGTGCCAGCAGCTCCTACAGCTACGAGCAGTACTTC. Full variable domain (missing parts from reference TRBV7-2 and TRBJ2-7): GAGVSQSPSNKVTEKGKDVELRCDPISGHTALYWYRQSLGQGLEFLIYFQGNSAPDKSGLPSDRFSAERTGGSVSTLTIQRTQQEDSAVYLCASSSYSYEQYFGPGTRLTVT.

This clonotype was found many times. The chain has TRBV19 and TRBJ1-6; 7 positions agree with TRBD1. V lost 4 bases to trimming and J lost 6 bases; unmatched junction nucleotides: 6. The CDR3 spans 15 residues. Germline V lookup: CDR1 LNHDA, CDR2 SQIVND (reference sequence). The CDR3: CASSTGDSGNSPLHF. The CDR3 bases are TGTGCCAGTAGTACCGGGGACAGTGGTAATTCACCCCTCCACTTT.

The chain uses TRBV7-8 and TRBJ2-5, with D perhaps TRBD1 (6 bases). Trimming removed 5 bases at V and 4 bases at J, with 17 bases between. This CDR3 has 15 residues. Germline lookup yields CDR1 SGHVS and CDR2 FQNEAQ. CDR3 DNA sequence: TGTGCCAGCAGCGAGATCGTGGGGGCCGGAGAGACCCAGTACTTC. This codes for CASSEIVGAGETQYF. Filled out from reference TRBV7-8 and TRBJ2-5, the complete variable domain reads GAGVSQSPRYKVAKRGQDVALRCDPISGHVSLFWYQQALGQGPEFLTYFQNEAQLDKSGLPSDRFFAERPEGSVSTLKIQRTQQEDSAVYLCASSEIVGAGETQYFGPGTRLLVL.

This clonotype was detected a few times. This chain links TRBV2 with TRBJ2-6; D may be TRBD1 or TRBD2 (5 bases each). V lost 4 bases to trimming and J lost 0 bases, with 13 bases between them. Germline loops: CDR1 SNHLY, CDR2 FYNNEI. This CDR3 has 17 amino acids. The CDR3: CASSGGWGNSGANVLTF. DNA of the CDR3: TGTGCCAGCAGTGGTGGGTGGGGGAACTCTGGGGCCAACGTCCTGACTTTC.

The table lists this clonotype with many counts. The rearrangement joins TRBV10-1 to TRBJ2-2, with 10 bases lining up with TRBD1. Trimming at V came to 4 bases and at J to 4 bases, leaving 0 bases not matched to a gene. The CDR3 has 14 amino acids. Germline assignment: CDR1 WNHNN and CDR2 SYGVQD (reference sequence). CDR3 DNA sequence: TGCGCCAGCAGTGGACAGGGGGCCACCGGGGAGCTGTTTTTT. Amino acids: CASSGQGATGELFF.

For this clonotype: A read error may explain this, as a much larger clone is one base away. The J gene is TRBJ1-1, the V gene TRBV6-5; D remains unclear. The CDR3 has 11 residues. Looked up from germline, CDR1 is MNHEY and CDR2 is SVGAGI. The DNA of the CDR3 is TGTGCCAGCATTTACTCCTTGGTTCCGAGCTTT. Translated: CASIYSLVPSF.

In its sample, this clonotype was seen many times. The CDR3 sequence is CASSLIPSDSSGANVLTF. The CDR3 DNA follows: TGTGCCAGCAGCTTAATCCCATCCGACAGCTCTGGGGCCAACGTCCTGACTTTC. This chain uses TRBV7-3 with TRBJ2-6; D is possibly TRBD1 (5 bases). This CDR3 has 18 residues. Per germline, CDR1 SGHTA and CDR2 FQGTGA. V lost 1 base and J 0 bases, leaving 13 bases between the germline ends. The full variable domain, completed using reference TRBV7-3 and TRBJ2-6, is GAGVSQTPSNKVTEKGKYVELRCDPISGHTALYWYRQSLGQGPEFLIYFQGTGAADDSGLPNDRFFAVRPEGSVSTLKIQRTERGDSAVYLCASSLIPSDSSGANVLTFGAGSRLTVL.

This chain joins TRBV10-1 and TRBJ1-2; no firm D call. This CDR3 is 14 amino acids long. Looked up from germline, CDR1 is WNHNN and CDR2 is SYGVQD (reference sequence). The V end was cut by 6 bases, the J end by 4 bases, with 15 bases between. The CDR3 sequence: CASRDRSSVYGYTF. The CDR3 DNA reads TGCGCCAGCAGAGATCGAAGCAGCGTCTATGGCTACACCTTC.

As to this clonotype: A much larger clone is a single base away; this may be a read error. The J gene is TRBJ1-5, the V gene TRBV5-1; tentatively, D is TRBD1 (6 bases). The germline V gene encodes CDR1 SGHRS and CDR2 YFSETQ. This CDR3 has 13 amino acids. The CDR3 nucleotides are TGCGCCAGCAGGACGGACAGCAATCAGTCCCAGCATTTT. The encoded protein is CASRTDSNQSQHF. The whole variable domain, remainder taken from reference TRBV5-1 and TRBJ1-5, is KAGVTQTPRYLIKTRGQQVTLSCSPISGHRSVSWYQQTPGQGLQFLFEYFSETQRNKGNFPGRFSGRQFSNSRSEMNVSTLELGDSALYLCASRTDSNQSQHFGDGTRLSIL.

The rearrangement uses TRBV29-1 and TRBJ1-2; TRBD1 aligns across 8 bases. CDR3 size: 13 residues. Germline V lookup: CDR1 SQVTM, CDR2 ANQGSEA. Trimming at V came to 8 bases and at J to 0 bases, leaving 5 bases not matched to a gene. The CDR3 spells CSPRQGTNYGYTF. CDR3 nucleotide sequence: TGCAGCCCCAGACAGGGGACTAACTATGGCTACACCTTC.

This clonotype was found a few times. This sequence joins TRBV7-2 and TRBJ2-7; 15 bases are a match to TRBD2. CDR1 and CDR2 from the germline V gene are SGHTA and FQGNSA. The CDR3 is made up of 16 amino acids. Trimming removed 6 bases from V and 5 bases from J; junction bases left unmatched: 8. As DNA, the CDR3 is TGTGCCAGCAGTTGGACTAGCGGGGGGGCTCGGGACGAGCAGTACTTC. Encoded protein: CASSWTSGGARDEQYF.

CDR3 DNA sequence: TGTGCCAGCAGCTTAGAAGGGTCCCGGCTACCTTATGGCTACACCTTC. It translates to CASSLEGSRLPYGYTF. The rearrangement links TRBV7-9 to TRBJ1-2; D uncertain. Trimming shortened V by 1 base and J by 5 bases, and 17 bases separated the two germline ends. CDR1 SEHNR and CDR2 FQNEAQ come from the germline V gene (reference sequence). CDR3 length: 16 residues.

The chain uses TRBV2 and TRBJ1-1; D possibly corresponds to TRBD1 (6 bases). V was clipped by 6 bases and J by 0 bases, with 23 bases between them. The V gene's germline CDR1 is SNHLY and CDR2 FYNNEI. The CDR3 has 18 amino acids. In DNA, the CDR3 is TGTGCCAGCAGCCATAGGGGCAGGGGAAGGTTCTTGAACACTGAAGCTTTCTTT. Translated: CASSHRGRGRFLNTEAFF.

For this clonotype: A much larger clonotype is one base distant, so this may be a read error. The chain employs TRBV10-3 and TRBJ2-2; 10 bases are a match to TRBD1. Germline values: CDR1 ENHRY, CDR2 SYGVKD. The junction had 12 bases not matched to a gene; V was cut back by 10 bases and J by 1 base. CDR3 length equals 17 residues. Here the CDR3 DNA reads TGTGCCACCAGCCGAGACAGGGGGCGGTGGAACACCGGGGAGCTGTTTTTT. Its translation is CATSRDRGRWNTGELFF.

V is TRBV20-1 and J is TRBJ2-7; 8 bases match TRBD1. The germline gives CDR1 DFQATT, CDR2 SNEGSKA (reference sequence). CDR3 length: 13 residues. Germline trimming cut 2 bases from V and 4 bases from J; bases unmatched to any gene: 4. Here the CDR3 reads CSARRTGLYEQYF. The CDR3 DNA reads TGCAGTGCTAGACGGACAGGGTTATACGAGCAGTACTTC.

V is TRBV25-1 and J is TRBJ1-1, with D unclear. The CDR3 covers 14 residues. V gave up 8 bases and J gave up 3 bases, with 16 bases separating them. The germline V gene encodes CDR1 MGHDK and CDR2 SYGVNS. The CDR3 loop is CASSPPAGHTEAFF. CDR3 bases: TGTGCCAGCTCACCACCGGCCGGTCACACTGAAGCTTTCTTT. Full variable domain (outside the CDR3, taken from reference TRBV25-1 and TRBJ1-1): EADIYQTPRYLVIGTGKKITLECSQTMGHDKMYWYQQDPGMELHLIHYSYGVNSTEKGDLSSESTVSRIRTEHFPLTLESARPSHTSQYLCASSPPAGHTEAFFGQGTRLTVV.

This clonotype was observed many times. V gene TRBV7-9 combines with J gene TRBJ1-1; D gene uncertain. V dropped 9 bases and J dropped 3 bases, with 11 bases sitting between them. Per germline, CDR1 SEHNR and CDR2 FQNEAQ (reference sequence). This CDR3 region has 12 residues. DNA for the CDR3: TGTGCCAGTAACCACGGGGACACTGAAGCTTTCTTT. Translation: CASNHGDTEAFF.

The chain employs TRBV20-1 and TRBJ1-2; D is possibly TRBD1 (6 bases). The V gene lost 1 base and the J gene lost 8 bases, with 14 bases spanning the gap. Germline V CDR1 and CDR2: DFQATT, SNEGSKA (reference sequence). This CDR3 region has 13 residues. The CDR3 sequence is CSARGGQGSGYTF. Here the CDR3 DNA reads TGCAGTGCTAGAGGGGGGCAGGGCAGCGGCTACACCTTC.

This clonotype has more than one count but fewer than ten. The CDR3 is CSARDSEGYGYTF. CDR3 sequence (DNA): TGCAGTGCTAGAGATAGTGAGGGGTATGGCTACACCTTC. This rearrangement joins TRBV20-1 to TRBJ1-2; maybe TRBD1 (5 bases). Germline V gives CDR1 DFQATT, CDR2 SNEGSKA (reference sequence). V was cut by 0 bases and J by 5 bases, with 10 bases left in between. This CDR3 spans 13 amino acids.